Listed below are T cell receptor beta chains from one sample, sequenced in a study of blood T cell repertoires in COVID-19. Produced via immunoSEQ multiplex PCR; TCRdb's table is partial and in-frame only. The table records fewer than 300,000 clones, around 86% of them present only once. The specimen sequenced was PBMCs or T cells enriched from blood (not recorded which). These receptors all stem from a man aged 18 to 30 who had recovered from COVID-19. CDR3s include the opening cysteine and the closing phenylalanine or tryptophan. Fields, in order: D gene, V gene, clone size, J gene, CDR3 DNA, CDR3 protein. D genes are given only for firm matches. The size field is filled for only some rows; it gives once, few, many or a size class.

D: TRBD2; V: TRBV24-1; size: .; J: TRBJ2-5; DNA: TGTGCCACCTGGGGGGGGGTTGGCGAGACCCAGTACTTC; CDR3: CATWGGVGETQYF
D: .; V: TRBV6-5; size: once; J: TRBJ1-5; DNA: TGTGCCACAACAGGGAGTGGGAATCAGCCCCAGCATTTT; CDR3: CATTGSGNQPQHF
D: TRBD1; V: TRBV19; size: .; J: TRBJ1-5; DNA: TGTGCCAGTACCATAGGGACAGGGGGCGTTCAGCCCCAGCATTTT; CDR3: CASTIGTGGVQPQHF
D: TRBD2; V: TRBV11-2; size: few; J: TRBJ2-7; DNA: TGTGCCAGCAGCTTGGACCTCGGGGGGGTTCAAGGCGAGCAGTACTTC; CDR3: CASSLDLGGVQGEQYF
D: TRBD1; V: TRBV5-1; size: once; J: TRBJ2-7; DNA: TGCGCCAGCAGCTTCCTGACGGGACAGGGCCAGCGCGAGCAGTACTTC; CDR3: CASSFLTGQGQREQYF
D: .; V: TRBV5-1; size: .; J: TRBJ2-1; DNA: TGCGCCAGCAGCTTGGGGACATTAGGTGAGCAGTTCTTC; CDR3: CASSLGTLGEQFF
D: TRBD1; V: TRBV27; size: .; J: TRBJ1-4; DNA: TGTGCCAGCAGTCCTAGACAGGGGGGGACAACTAATGAAAAACTGTTTTTT; CDR3: CASSPRQGGTTNEKLFF
D: .; V: TRBV6-2/TRBV6-3; size: .; J: TRBJ2-6; DNA: TGTGCCAGCAGTTCCTTACCACAGGGCCCGTTCGTGCAGGGGGCCAACGTCCTGACTTTC; CDR3: CASSSLPQGPFVQGANVLTF
D: .; V: TRBV14; size: .; J: TRBJ1-1; DNA: TGTGCCAGCAGCCAAGACAGGGACACTGAAGCTTTCTTT; CDR3: CASSQDRDTEAFF
D: TRBD1; V: TRBV3-1/TRBV3-2; size: .; J: TRBJ1-1; DNA: TGTGCCAGCAGACCTTACGGGGACAGGGGGAACACTGAAGCTTTCTTT; CDR3: CASRPYGDRGNTEAFF
D: .; V: TRBV9; size: .; J: TRBJ2-7; DNA: TGTGCCAGCAGCGTAGATTCTACCCCCTCCTACGAGCAGTACTTC; CDR3: CASSVDSTPSYEQYF
D: .; V: TRBV6-1; size: .; J: TRBJ1-5; DNA: TGTGCCAGCAGTGATGGCCAAACAGGGCCCGACCAGACCCAGCATTTT; CDR3: CASSDGQTGPDQTQHF
D: .; V: TRBV7-8; size: .; J: TRBJ2-2; DNA: TGTGCCAGCAGCGAACGTCCCAGAAAAAACACCGGGGAGCTGTTTTTT; CDR3: CASSERPRKNTGELFF
D: .; V: TRBV10-1; size: .; J: TRBJ2-3; DNA: TGCGCCAGCAGTGACCCCCCCCGAGATACGCAGTATTTT; CDR3: CASSDPPRDTQYF
D: .; V: TRBV3-1/TRBV3-2; size: once; J: TRBJ1-1; DNA: TGTGCCAGCAGCCAAGACTGGAGTCCCGGCACTGAAGCTTTCTTT; CDR3: CASSQDWSPGTEAFF
D: TRBD1; V: TRBV10-1; size: few; J: TRBJ1-1; DNA: TGCGCCAGCAGTGGACAGGGGATCGACACTGAAGCTTTCTTT; CDR3: CASSGQGIDTEAFF
D: .; V: TRBV4-1; size: once; J: TRBJ1-5; DNA: TGCGCCAGCAGCCCATCGATAGCTAGGCAGAGCAATCAGCCCCAGCATTTT; CDR3: CASSPSIARQSNQPQHF
D: .; V: TRBV20-1; size: .; J: TRBJ2-3; DNA: TGCAGTGCTAGTCCGGGGGGCACAGATACGCAGTATTTT; CDR3: CSASPGGTDTQYF
D: .; V: TRBV7-2; size: .; J: TRBJ1-5; DNA: TGTGCCAGCAGCTTAAGGGGTCAGCCCCAGCATTTT; CDR3: CASSLRGQPQHF
D: TRBD2; V: TRBV5-1; size: .; J: TRBJ2-7; DNA: TGCGCCAGCAGCTTGGCCCCAGCGGGGGGGCTTTCGGATTACGAGCAGTACTTC; CDR3: CASSLAPAGGLSDYEQYF
D: TRBD2; V: TRBV19; size: .; J: TRBJ2-7; DNA: TGTGCCAGTAGTATGGGGCTAGCGGGGTCCTACGAGCAGTACTTC; CDR3: CASSMGLAGSYEQYF
D: .; V: TRBV5-6; size: .; J: TRBJ2-5; DNA: TGTGCCAGCAGTAGCTATAACGCCCTGCAAGAGACCCAGTACTTC; CDR3: CASSSYNALQETQYF
D: .; V: TRBV19; size: .; J: TRBJ1-1; DNA: TGTGCCAGTAGAAGGACAGTGAACACTGAAGCTTTCTTT; CDR3: CASRRTVNTEAFF
D: .; V: TRBV7-8; size: .; J: TRBJ2-2; DNA: TGTGCCAGCAGCCGAGGGGGGGAAAACACCGGGGAGCTGTTTTTT; CDR3: CASSRGGENTGELFF
D: TRBD2; V: TRBV3-1/TRBV3-2; size: .; J: TRBJ2-2; DNA: TGTGCCAGCACTAGCGGGGGTACGAACACCGGGGAGCTGTTTTTT; CDR3: CASTSGGTNTGELFF
D: .; V: TRBV4-2; size: once; J: TRBJ1-4; DNA: TGTGCCAGCAGCCAAGATCGAGCGTATGCAACTAATGAAAAACTGTTTTTT; CDR3: CASSQDRAYATNEKLFF
D: TRBD2; V: TRBV5-8; size: few; J: TRBJ2-7; DNA: TGTGCCAGCAGCTTACTAGCGGGAGAGGGCGAGCAGTACTTC; CDR3: CASSLLAGEGEQYF
D: TRBD2; V: TRBV19; size: .; J: TRBJ2-5; DNA: TGTGCCAGTAGTATGGGAAGCGGGGGGGCCGGCGAGACCCAGTACTTC; CDR3: CASSMGSGGAGETQYF
D: .; V: TRBV6-5; size: .; J: TRBJ1-2; DNA: TGTGCCAGCTACCAGGGCAACTATGGCTACACCTTC; CDR3: CASYQGNYGYTF
D: .; V: TRBV11-3; size: .; J: TRBJ2-1; DNA: TGTGCCAGCAGCTTGGATACACGGAGACTTGACAATGAGCAGTTCTTC; CDR3: CASSLDTRRLDNEQFF
D: TRBD2; V: TRBV7-9; size: .; J: TRBJ2-2; DNA: TGTGCCAGCAGCTCCCTAGCGGGAGGAGGGGAGCTGTTTTTT; CDR3: CASSSLAGGGELFF
D: TRBD1; V: TRBV19; size: .; J: TRBJ2-5; DNA: TGTGCCAGTAATGACGGACAGGGCCCAGAGACCCAGTACTTC; CDR3: CASNDGQGPETQYF
D: TRBD1; V: TRBV23-1; size: .; J: TRBJ1-2; DNA: TGCGCCAGCAGTCAATTAAGACAGGGGACTAACTATGGCTACACCTTC; CDR3: CASSQLRQGTNYGYTF
D: .; V: TRBV9; size: .; J: TRBJ1-3; DNA: TGTGCCAGCAGCCTCTCTGGAAACACCATATATTTT; CDR3: CASSLSGNTIYF
D: TRBD2; V: TRBV5-1; size: .; J: TRBJ2-5; DNA: TGCGCCAGCAGCTTACTAAGCGGGGGAGAAGAGACCCAGTACTTC; CDR3: CASSLLSGGEETQYF
D: TRBD1; V: TRBV24-1; size: .; J: TRBJ2-5; DNA: TGTGCCACCAGTGATTTCGGAAGGGACAGGGTACGAGAGACCCAGTACTTC; CDR3: CATSDFGRDRVRETQYF
D: .; V: TRBV4-1; size: .; J: TRBJ1-2; DNA: TGCGCCAGCAGCCCAAGTCAATCGCCACCGGTCTACACCTTC; CDR3: CASSPSQSPPVYTF
D: .; V: TRBV4-1; size: .; J: TRBJ1-5; DNA: TGCGCCAGCAGCCAAGGCAACAGGGACGGACAGCCCCAGCATTTT; CDR3: CASSQGNRDGQPQHF
D: TRBD1; V: TRBV7-6; size: .; J: TRBJ2-1; DNA: TGTGCCAGCAGCTTAAGCGACAGGGGAACTGAGCAGTTCTTC; CDR3: CASSLSDRGTEQFF
D: TRBD1; V: TRBV2; size: once; J: TRBJ2-4; DNA: TGTGCCAGCAGACGGGGACAGGAAAAAAACATTCAGTACTTC; CDR3: CASRRGQEKNIQYF
D: .; V: TRBV29-1; size: .; J: TRBJ2-7; DNA: TGCAGCGTTGTGTCCAGCTCCTACGAGCAGTACTTC; CDR3: CSVVSSSYEQYF
D: TRBD1; V: TRBV13; size: .; J: TRBJ2-3; DNA: TGTGCCAGCAGCCTCCAGGGGGCGCGGGATACGCAGTATTTT; CDR3: CASSLQGARDTQYF
D: .; V: TRBV11-2; size: .; J: TRBJ1-1; DNA: TGTGCCAGCAGCTCATACACTGAAGCTTTCTTT; CDR3: CASSSYTEAFF
D: .; V: TRBV28; size: .; J: TRBJ2-7; DNA: TGTGCCACCCTGCCGGGGACTTCCTACGAGCAGTACTTC; CDR3: CATLPGTSYEQYF
D: .; V: TRBV3-1/TRBV3-2; size: few; J: TRBJ2-1; DNA: TGTGCCAGCAGCCAAAAGCGGCAAAACTACAATGAGCAGTTCTTC; CDR3: CASSQKRQNYNEQFF
D: .; V: TRBV11-2; size: .; J: TRBJ2-1; DNA: TGTGCCAGCAGTTTCGGCGGGGGCACTTACAATGAGCAGTTCTTC; CDR3: CASSFGGGTYNEQFF
D: TRBD2; V: TRBV18; size: .; J: TRBJ2-3; DNA: TGTGCCAGCTCACCGACTAGCGGGAGTGCAGATACGCAGTATTTT; CDR3: CASSPTSGSADTQYF
D: .; V: TRBV11-3; size: .; J: TRBJ1-2; DNA: TGTGCCAGCAGCTTAGATCTGGGCCGGCGCGGGGGCTACACCTTC; CDR3: CASSLDLGRRGGYTF
D: TRBD2; V: TRBV7-2; size: once; J: TRBJ2-3; DNA: TGTGCCAGCAGCTTTGGACTAGCGCTCACAGATACGCAGTATTTT; CDR3: CASSFGLALTDTQYF
D: .; V: TRBV5-1; size: .; J: TRBJ2-3; DNA: TGCGCCAGCAGCTTGGCGCCGGGGGACTCTAGCACAGATACGCAGTATTTT; CDR3: CASSLAPGDSSTDTQYF
D: TRBD1; V: TRBV5-8; size: .; J: TRBJ1-5; DNA: TGTGCCAGCAGCTTGGTGGGCGTTGGACAGGCCATCTACAATCAGCCCCAGCATTTT; CDR3: CASSLVGVGQAIYNQPQHF
D: TRBD1; V: TRBV28; size: .; J: TRBJ1-5; DNA: TGTGCCAGCAGACTCGGGACAGATAGCAATCAGCCCCAGCATTTT; CDR3: CASRLGTDSNQPQHF
D: .; V: TRBV15; size: .; J: TRBJ2-1; DNA: TGTGCCACCAGCAGAATTGGGCAGGGGGACTTCAATGAGCAGTTCTTC; CDR3: CATSRIGQGDFNEQFF
D: TRBD1; V: TRBV11-3; size: .; J: TRBJ2-5; DNA: TGTGCCAGCAGCCGAGGGACAGGGTACGAGACCCAGTACTTC; CDR3: CASSRGTGYETQYF